These T cell receptor beta chains were read from a single sample in a study of T cell changes during pregnancy in multiple sclerosis. Some clones are missing from TCRdb's copy, which holds only in-frame ones; the method was immunoSEQ multiplex PCR. Of around 42,000 clones detected, about 87% appear once; the ten largest clones hold roughly 5%. The sample was peripheral blood, taken in the first trimester of pregnancy. The receptors stem from a female donor in good health, enrolled as a control in a pregnancy study. CDR3s include the opening cysteine and the closing phenylalanine or tryptophan. Each record gives: clone size, V gene, J gene, D gene, CDR3 protein, CDR3 DNA. D genes are given only for firm matches. A row's size may be missing; if present it is once, few, many or a size class.

clone size: -
V gene: TRBV30
J gene: TRBJ1-2
D gene: TRBD1
CDR3 protein: CAWSRPGQGTVGYGYTF
CDR3 DNA: TGTGCCTGGAGTCGCCCCGGACAGGGGACGGTTGGCTATGGCTACACCTTC

clone size: -
V gene: TRBV19
J gene: TRBJ1-2
D gene: -
CDR3 protein: CASSIPRFNYGYTF
CDR3 DNA: TGTGCCAGTAGTATACCCAGGTTTAACTATGGCTACACCTTC

clone size: -
V gene: TRBV7-2
J gene: TRBJ2-5
D gene: TRBD2
CDR3 protein: CASSHGTSGGQETQYF
CDR3 DNA: TGTGCCAGCAGCCATGGGACTAGCGGGGGACAAGAGACCCAGTACTTC

clone size: -
V gene: TRBV28
J gene: TRBJ2-5
D gene: -
CDR3 protein: CASNRRGAQETQYF
CDR3 DNA: TGTGCCAGCAACAGGCGGGGCGCTCAAGAGACCCAGTACTTC

clone size: -
V gene: TRBV29-1
J gene: TRBJ2-5
D gene: -
CDR3 protein: CSVEARGRQETQYF
CDR3 DNA: TGCAGCGTTGAGGCTAGGGGCAGACAAGAGACCCAGTACTTC

clone size: -
V gene: TRBV6-5
J gene: TRBJ2-7
D gene: TRBD1
CDR3 protein: CASGQGLEQYF
CDR3 DNA: TGTGCCAGCGGACAGGGGCTCGAGCAGTACTTC

clone size: -
V gene: TRBV7-8
J gene: TRBJ1-6
D gene: -
CDR3 protein: CASSPRTFNNSPLHF
CDR3 DNA: TGTGCCAGCAGCCCCCGGACATTTAATAATTCACCCCTCCACTTT

clone size: -
V gene: TRBV2
J gene: TRBJ1-1
D gene: TRBD1
CDR3 protein: CASSRTGVGTEAFF
CDR3 DNA: TGTGCCAGCAGCCGGACAGGGGTAGGCACTGAAGCTTTCTTT

clone size: -
V gene: TRBV5-1
J gene: TRBJ2-5
D gene: TRBD2
CDR3 protein: CASSRWGGEGETQYF
CDR3 DNA: TGCGCCAGCAGCCGATGGGGGGGAGAGGGGGAGACCCAGTACTTC

clone size: once
V gene: TRBV6-1
J gene: TRBJ2-7
D gene: -
CDR3 protein: CASSPQYEQYF
CDR3 DNA: TGTGCCAGCAGTCCTCAGTACGAGCAGTACTTC

clone size: -
V gene: TRBV25-1
J gene: TRBJ1-2
D gene: -
CDR3 protein: CASSEYLTARYTF
CDR3 DNA: TGTGCCAGCAGTGAATATTTGACAGCTCGCTACACCTTC

clone size: -
V gene: TRBV2
J gene: TRBJ2-3
D gene: -
CDR3 protein: CASKETGPSTDTQYF
CDR3 DNA: TGTGCCAGCAAAGAAACAGGGCCCAGCACAGATACGCAGTATTTT

clone size: -
V gene: TRBV5-1
J gene: TRBJ2-7
D gene: -
CDR3 protein: CASSLETGRYYEQYF
CDR3 DNA: TGCGCCAGCAGCTTGGAAACAGGACGATACTACGAGCAGTACTTC

clone size: -
V gene: TRBV13
J gene: TRBJ2-5
D gene: -
CDR3 protein: CASSLTGYQETQYF
CDR3 DNA: TGTGCCAGCAGCTTGACAGGCTACCAAGAGACCCAGTACTTC

clone size: once
V gene: TRBV6-1
J gene: TRBJ2-5
D gene: TRBD2
CDR3 protein: CASSEKAGGAQTQYF
CDR3 DNA: TGTGCCAGCAGTGAAAAGGCGGGAGGGGCGCAGACCCAGTACTTC

clone size: few
V gene: TRBV25-1
J gene: TRBJ1-3
D gene: -
CDR3 protein: CASSESGGNTIYF
CDR3 DNA: TGTGCCAGCAGTGAATCCGGTGGAAACACCATATATTTT

clone size: -
V gene: TRBV5-1
J gene: TRBJ2-7
D gene: -
CDR3 protein: CASSPGYGDRQTHYEQYF
CDR3 DNA: TGCGCCAGCAGCCCCGGATACGGAGACAGGCAAACTCACTACGAGCAGTACTTC

clone size: -
V gene: TRBV27
J gene: TRBJ2-5
D gene: TRBD2
CDR3 protein: CASKGGGRTGGTQYF
CDR3 DNA: TGTGCCAGCAAAGGAGGAGGGAGGACGGGGGGGACCCAGTACTTC

clone size: -
V gene: TRBV7-3
J gene: TRBJ2-7
D gene: TRBD1
CDR3 protein: CASSSGTGVYEQYF
CDR3 DNA: TGTGCCAGCAGCTCCGGGACAGGGGTCTACGAGCAGTACTTC

clone size: -
V gene: TRBV2
J gene: TRBJ1-1
D gene: -
CDR3 protein: CARTLGNTEAFF
CDR3 DNA: TGTGCCAGGACATTAGGGAACACTGAAGCTTTCTTT

clone size: -
V gene: TRBV4-2
J gene: TRBJ2-3
D gene: -
CDR3 protein: CASSQDPISSDTQYF
CDR3 DNA: TGTGCCAGCAGCCAAGATCCCATTAGTTCAGATACGCAGTATTTT

clone size: -
V gene: TRBV7-2
J gene: TRBJ2-7
D gene: TRBD1
CDR3 protein: CASSPGAGTGGYEQYF
CDR3 DNA: TGTGCCAGCAGCCCCGGGGCCGGGACAGGTGGGTACGAGCAGTACTTC

clone size: -
V gene: TRBV15
J gene: TRBJ2-7
D gene: TRBD2
CDR3 protein: CATSRAGVAGAYEQYF
CDR3 DNA: TGTGCCACCAGCAGAGCGGGTGTAGCGGGAGCCTACGAGCAGTACTTC

clone size: -
V gene: TRBV6-5
J gene: TRBJ2-7
D gene: TRBD2
CDR3 protein: CASRRSGLAGQYF
CDR3 DNA: TGTGCCAGCAGGCGCTCGGGACTAGCCGGGCAGTACTTC

clone size: once
V gene: TRBV5-1
J gene: TRBJ2-1
D gene: -
CDR3 protein: CASWDSLEANEQFF
CDR3 DNA: TGCGCCAGCTGGGACTCTCTAGAGGCCAATGAGCAGTTCTTC

clone size: -
V gene: TRBV28
J gene: TRBJ2-1
D gene: TRBD2
CDR3 protein: CASSPTSGGVKSSYNEQFF
CDR3 DNA: TGTGCCAGCAGCCCGACTAGCGGGGGGGTAAAAAGCTCCTACAATGAGCAGTTCTTC

clone size: -
V gene: TRBV5-1
J gene: TRBJ2-7
D gene: TRBD2
CDR3 protein: CASSPLAGGSYEQYF
CDR3 DNA: TGCGCCAGCAGCCCGTTAGCGGGGGGCTCCTACGAGCAGTACTTC

clone size: -
V gene: TRBV18
J gene: TRBJ2-5
D gene: TRBD1
CDR3 protein: CASSRDRSQTQYF
CDR3 DNA: TGTGCCAGCTCACGGGACAGATCCCAGACCCAGTACTTC

clone size: -
V gene: TRBV27
J gene: TRBJ2-7
D gene: TRBD1
CDR3 protein: CASSLQGASYEQYF
CDR3 DNA: TGTGCCAGCAGTTTGCAGGGGGCGTCCTACGAGCAGTACTTC

clone size: once
V gene: TRBV5-6
J gene: TRBJ1-4
D gene: -
CDR3 protein: CASSLLTGKANEKLFF
CDR3 DNA: TGTGCCAGCAGCCTCCTAACAGGGAAGGCTAATGAAAAACTGTTTTTT

clone size: -
V gene: TRBV11-2
J gene: TRBJ1-1
D gene: TRBD1
CDR3 protein: CASSLRDSKRAGTEAFF
CDR3 DNA: TGTGCCAGCAGCTTAAGGGACAGCAAAAGGGCGGGCACTGAAGCTTTCTTT

clone size: -
V gene: TRBV28
J gene: TRBJ1-5
D gene: TRBD1
CDR3 protein: CASSPPGTGAPPGRPQHF
CDR3 DNA: TGTGCCAGCAGTCCCCCGGGGACAGGGGCACCTCCGGGTCGGCCCCAGCATTTT

clone size: once
V gene: TRBV5-6
J gene: TRBJ2-5
D gene: -
CDR3 protein: CASSQIRGETQYF
CDR3 DNA: TGTGCCAGCAGCCAGATACGGGGAGAGACCCAGTACTTC

clone size: -
V gene: TRBV19
J gene: TRBJ1-4
D gene: TRBD1
CDR3 protein: CASKQLDRDNEKLFF
CDR3 DNA: TGTGCCAGTAAGCAATTAGACAGGGATAATGAAAAACTGTTTTTT

clone size: once
V gene: TRBV6-9
J gene: TRBJ2-3
D gene: -
CDR3 protein: CASSSEAGTDTQYF
CDR3 DNA: TGTGCCAGCAGTTCAGAGGCGGGCACAGATACGCAGTATTTT

clone size: -
V gene: TRBV7-9
J gene: TRBJ2-7
D gene: -
CDR3 protein: CASSPRGYEQYF
CDR3 DNA: TGTGCCAGCAGCCCCCGGGGCTACGAGCAGTACTTC

clone size: -
V gene: TRBV15
J gene: TRBJ2-6
D gene: -
CDR3 protein: CATSRDPGSGANVLTF
CDR3 DNA: TGTGCCACCAGCAGAGATCCGGGTTCTGGGGCCAACGTCCTGACTTTC

clone size: -
V gene: TRBV19
J gene: TRBJ2-3
D gene: TRBD1
CDR3 protein: CASSAGDRGADTQYF
CDR3 DNA: TGTGCCAGTAGTGCGGGGGACAGGGGTGCAGATACGCAGTATTTT

clone size: -
V gene: TRBV18
J gene: TRBJ2-7
D gene: TRBD1
CDR3 protein: CASSPPFLGQGDNEQYF
CDR3 DNA: TGTGCCAGCTCACCGCCATTCCTGGGACAGGGTGACAACGAGCAGTACTTC